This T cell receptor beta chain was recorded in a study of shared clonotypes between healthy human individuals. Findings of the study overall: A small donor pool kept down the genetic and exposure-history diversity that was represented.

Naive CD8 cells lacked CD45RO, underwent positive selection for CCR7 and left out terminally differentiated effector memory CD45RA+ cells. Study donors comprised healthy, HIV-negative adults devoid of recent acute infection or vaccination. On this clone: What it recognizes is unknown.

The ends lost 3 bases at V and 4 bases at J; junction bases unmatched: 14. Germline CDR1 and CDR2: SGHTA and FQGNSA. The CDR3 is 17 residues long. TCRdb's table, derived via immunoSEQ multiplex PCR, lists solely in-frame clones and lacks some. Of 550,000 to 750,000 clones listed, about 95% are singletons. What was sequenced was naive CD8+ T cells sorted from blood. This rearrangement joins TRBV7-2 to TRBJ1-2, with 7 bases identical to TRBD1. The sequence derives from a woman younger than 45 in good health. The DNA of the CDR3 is TGTGCCAGCAGCTTCCCGACAGGGTGGGAGTACTTCTATGGCTACACCTTC. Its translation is CASSFPTGWEYFYGYTF.